The 7 T cell receptor beta chains below come from one sample, sequenced in a study of cytomegalovirus exposure and HLA in healthy donors. In the PCR, 60 Vbeta and 13 Jbeta primers were used. Here immunoSEQ multiplex PCR was the method, and the copy in TCRdb shows in-frame clones only, minus some. Of some 200,000 clones in the sample, approximately 82% were seen once. Sequenced material: PBMCs. These receptors originate from a woman aged 40 to 50 in good health and CMV-seronegative.

The V call is TRBV5-6, the J call TRBJ1-2, with 7 bases that match TRBD1. This CDR3 region has 13 residues. Germline assignment: CDR1 SGHDT and CDR2 YYEEEE. V lost 6 bases and J lost 8; bases outside the gene matches: 10. The CDR3 DNA is TGTGCCAGCACCATGACAGGGTCTCAGGGCTACACCTTC. Its translation: CASTMTGSQGYTF.

The V gene is TRBV30, the J gene TRBJ1-2, with a possible D match to TRBD1 (6 bases). The V end lost 8 bases, the J end lost 10 bases, and 14 bases lay between the germline ends. In germline, CDR1 is GTSNPN, CDR2 SVGIG (reference sequence). This CDR3 has 10 amino acids. In DNA form, the CDR3 reads TGTGCCGGAAGGACAGCTTACTACACCTTC. This encodes CAGRTAYYTF.

The rearrangement joins TRBV4-2 to TRBJ2-4; 9 bases fit TRBD2. The germline gives CDR1 LGHNA, CDR2 YNFKEQ. The V gene end was trimmed by 4 bases and the J gene end by 0 bases; junction bases not matched to a gene: 10. This CDR3 is built from 18 residues. The CDR3 region has the DNA TGTGCCAGCAGCCTCACGAGGGCAGCGGGGGGAGCCAAAAACATTCAGTACTTC. This gives the protein CASSLTRAAGGAKNIQYF.

J is TRBJ1-1 and V is TRBV9, with D perhaps TRBD1 (5 bases). The CDR3 is 13 amino acids. The germline gives CDR1 SGDLS, CDR2 YYNGEE. V was trimmed by 0 bases and J by 9 bases, leaving 12 bases between them. The CDR3 is CASSVDGKGQAFF. CDR3 DNA: TGTGCCAGCAGCGTAGACGGAAAGGGGCAAGCTTTCTTT.

The rearrangement links TRBV9 to TRBJ1-1, with D maybe TRBD1 (6 bases). The CDR3 has 13 residues. Looked up from germline, CDR1 is SGDLS and CDR2 is YYNGEE. V lost 2 bases and J 1 base, leaving 6 bases between the germline ends. This CDR3 is CASSVTGNTEAFF. DNA for the CDR3: TGTGCCAGCAGCGTGACAGGGAACACTGAAGCTTTCTTT. Based on the CDR3 plus reference TRBV9 and TRBJ1-1, the full variable domain is DSGVTQTPKHLITATGQRVTLRCSPRSGDLSVYWYQQSLDQGLQFLIQYYNGEERAKGNILERFSAQQFPDLHSELNLSSLELGDSALYFCASSVTGNTEAFFGQGTRLTVV.

This clone was recorded once. The rearrangement uses TRBV11-2 and TRBJ2-5; D gene uncertain. Trimming took off 4 bases at V and 5 bases at J, with 8 bases between the two ends. Per the germline V gene, CDR1 is SGHAT and CDR2 is FQNNGV. The CDR3 is made up of 12 amino acids. As DNA, the CDR3 is TGTGCCAGCAGCTCTTCGAGTGAGACCCAGTACTTC. This translates into CASSSSSETQYF.

The chain joins TRBV29-1 to TRBJ2-5; D remains unclear. The CDR3 length is 14 residues. The germline CDR1 and CDR2 sequences are SQVTM and ANQGSEA. V was trimmed by 1 base and J by 2 bases, leaving 11 bases between them. CDR3 residues: CSVEGPGLQETQYF. The CDR3 nucleotides read TGCAGCGTTGAAGGCCCCGGTTTACAAGAGACCCAGTACTTC.